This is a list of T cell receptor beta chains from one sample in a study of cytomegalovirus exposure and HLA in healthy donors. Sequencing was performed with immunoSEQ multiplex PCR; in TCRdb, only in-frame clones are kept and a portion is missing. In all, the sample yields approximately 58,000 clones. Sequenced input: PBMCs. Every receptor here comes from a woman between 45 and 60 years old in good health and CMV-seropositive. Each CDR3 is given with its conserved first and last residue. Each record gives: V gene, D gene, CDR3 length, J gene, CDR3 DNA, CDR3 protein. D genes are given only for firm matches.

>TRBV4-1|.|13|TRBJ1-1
TGCGCCAGCAGCCAAAGGGGTTACACTGAAGCTTTCTTT
CASSQRGYTEAFF
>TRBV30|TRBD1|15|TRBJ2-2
TGTGCCTGGAGTTGGGACAGGTTGAGCACCGGGGAGCTGTTTTTT
CAWSWDRLSTGELFF
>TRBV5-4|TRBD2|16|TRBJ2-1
TGTGCCAGCAGCTTGGGCCCCAGCGGGGGGATAAATGAGCAGTTCTTC
CASSLGPSGGINEQFF
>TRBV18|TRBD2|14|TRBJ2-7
TGTGCCAGCTCACCAAGCGGGGGGGCCGACGAGCAGTACTTC
CASSPSGGADEQYF
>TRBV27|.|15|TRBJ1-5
TGTGCCAGCAGTTCACTAACCTCTAGCAATCAGCCCCAGCATTTT
CASSSLTSSNQPQHF
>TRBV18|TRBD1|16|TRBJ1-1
TGTGCCAGCTCACCTAAACAGGGGGCCTTGAACACTGAAGCTTTCTTT
CASSPKQGALNTEAFF
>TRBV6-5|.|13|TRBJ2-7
TGTGCCAGCGAATCGACAGGCCGGAAGGAGCAGTACTTC
CASESTGRKEQYF
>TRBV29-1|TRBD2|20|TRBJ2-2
TGCAGCGTTGAAGATAACAACTCCTTAGCCGGGAGGGCCAAGGGCGGGGAGCTGTTTTTT
CSVEDNNSLAGRAKGGELFF
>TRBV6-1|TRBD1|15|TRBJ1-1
TGTGCCAGCAGTGCAAGACAGGGGGTCGGCACTGAAGCTTTCTTT
CASSARQGVGTEAFF
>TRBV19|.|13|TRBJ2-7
TGTGCCAGTAAGCCGGCGGACTCCTACGAGCAGTACTTC
CASKPADSYEQYF
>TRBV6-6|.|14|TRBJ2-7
TGTGCCAGCAGTTACACGAGCCGGCGGGACGAGCAGTACTTC
CASSYTSRRDEQYF
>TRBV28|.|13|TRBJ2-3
TGTGCCAGCAGCTCAGTTTTAGGGACAACGCAGTATTTT
CASSSVLGTTQYF
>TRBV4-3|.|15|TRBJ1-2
TGCGCCAGCAGCCCAGATAAGTTTGGAGATTATGGCTACACCTTC
CASSPDKFGDYGYTF